The TCR beta chain under discussion was sequenced for a study of blood T cell repertoires in COVID-19. Study in general: Collection of acute and convalescent COVID-19 samples took place in the United States, Italy and Spain. PBMCs, B-cell-depleted T cells, or T cells were the source of the cDNA or gDNA that made up the material.

In the source study's methods: Amplification from reference gene primers served as the basis for estimated nucleated cell counts. Profiled with immunoSEQ multiplex PCR; TCRdb holds only in-frame clones, not every one. V, J and clone size are taken as reported in that table, and D and trimming were inferred from the DNA itself. The table has fewer than 250,000 clones, 84% seen once. This clone occurred a few times. This CDR3 is 12 amino acids long. Germline V CDR1 and CDR2: SEHNR, FQNEAQ (reference sequence). Trimming took off 3 bases at V and 6 bases at J, with 9 bases between the two ends. The V call is TRBV7-9, the J call TRBJ2-7; perhaps TRBD2 as D (7 bases). This TCR was recovered from a man between 45 and 60 years old with acute or convalescent COVID-19. The sequenced sample consisted of peripheral blood. CDR3 nucleotides: TGTGCCAGCAGCTTGGGGGGGCGCGAGCAGTACTTC. It is translated as CASSLGGREQYF.